The rows below give T cell receptor beta chains drawn from one sample of a study of cytomegalovirus exposure and HLA in healthy donors. Assay used: immunoSEQ multiplex PCR; TCRdb lists only in-frame clones, some missing. Counted here are approximately 300,000 clones, approximately 84% occurring once; the ten biggest clones make up roughly 2%. Source material: PBMCs. The source is a woman between 40 and 50 years old in good health and CMV-seropositive. Both conserved end residues are part of each CDR3. D genes are given only for firm matches. A clone size is listed for some rows: how often the clone was seen (once, few, many), or a class if it is expanded.

size	D	V	J	CDR3	DNA
.	.	TRBV28	TRBJ2-5	CASSLAGQGLETQYF	TGTGCCAGCAGTTTAGCGGGGCAGGGTTTAGAGACCCAGTACTTC
.	.	TRBV27	TRBJ2-3	CASRPLGQYTDTQYF	TGTGCCAGCAGGCCCCTTGGACAGTACACAGATACGCAGTATTTT
.	TRBD1	TRBV10-3	TRBJ1-2	CAISETAGGGYTF	TGTGCCATCAGTGAGACAGCAGGGGGTGGCTACACCTTC
.	.	TRBV5-6	TRBJ2-5	CASSVNRDGGQYF	TGTGCCAGCAGCGTAAACAGGGACGGCGGGCAGTACTTC
.	TRBD2	TRBV5-4	TRBJ2-1	CASSERLAGVYNEQFF	TGTGCCAGCAGCGAAAGACTAGCGGGAGTGTACAATGAGCAGTTCTTC
.	TRBD1	TRBV6-6	TRBJ2-1	CASSRNPGTGGEQFF	TGTGCCAGCAGCCGAAACCCCGGGACAGGGGGTGAGCAGTTCTTC
.	.	TRBV10-3	TRBJ2-7	CAISESRGNEQYF	TGTGCCATCAGTGAGTCGAGAGGGAACGAGCAGTACTTC
.	TRBD1	TRBV7-9	TRBJ2-3	CASSPRQGMWGTDTQYF	TGTGCCAGCAGCCCGAGACAGGGGATGTGGGGCACAGATACGCAGTATTTT
.	.	TRBV28	TRBJ2-7	CASSLDSAAREQYF	TGTGCCAGCAGTTTGGATAGCGCCGCCCGGGAGCAGTACTTC
few	TRBD2	TRBV6-5	TRBJ2-1	CASSWAGGEQFF	TGTGCCAGCAGCTGGGCGGGAGGGGAGCAGTTCTTC
.	.	TRBV19	TRBJ1-5	CASRTDSNQPQHF	TGTGCCAGTAGGACAGATAGCAATCAGCCCCAGCATTTT
few	.	TRBV19	TRBJ2-5	CASSIGESWGDRGETQYF	TGTGCCAGTAGTATAGGGGAAAGCTGGGGGGATCGGGGGGAGACCCAGTACTTC
.	.	TRBV9	TRBJ2-5	CASSVDGGWQETQYF	TGTGCCAGCAGCGTAGACGGCGGGTGGCAAGAGACCCAGTACTTC
.	TRBD2	TRBV7-8	TRBJ2-5	CASSPLVGGRAFETQYF	TGTGCCAGCAGCCCCCTGGTGGGCGGGAGGGCCTTCGAGACCCAGTACTTC
.	TRBD2	TRBV4-1	TRBJ2-1	CASSQLAGNNEQFF	TGCGCCAGCAGCCAACTAGCGGGAAACAATGAGCAGTTCTTC
once	TRBD2	TRBV19	TRBJ2-1	CASSIGTSGQSSYNEQFF	TGTGCCAGTAGTATAGGGACTAGCGGACAAAGCTCCTACAATGAGCAGTTCTTC
.	TRBD2	TRBV10-3	TRBJ2-1	CAIRPLAGDFDEQFF	TGTGCCATCAGGCCCTTAGCGGGAGATTTTGATGAGCAGTTCTTC
.	TRBD1	TRBV28	TRBJ2-1	CASSPRTGGLAYNEQFF	TGTGCCAGCAGTCCACGGACAGGGGGGTTGGCCTACAATGAGCAGTTCTTC
.	.	TRBV12-5	TRBJ1-2	CASGLLNTGNLGYGYTF	TGTGCTAGTGGTTTGCTAAACACAGGGAATCTAGGCTATGGCTACACCTTC
.	TRBD2	TRBV28	TRBJ2-7	CASRSSSSGYEQYF	TGTGCCAGCCGTTCGAGTTCTAGCGGCTACGAGCAGTACTTC
.	.	TRBV28	TRBJ2-7	CASSFTRYEQYF	TGTGCCAGCAGTTTTACCCGATACGAGCAGTACTTC
.	.	TRBV28	TRBJ1-3	CASSFNRETGNTIYF	TGTGCCAGCAGCTTTAACAGGGAAACTGGAAACACCATATATTTT
.	TRBD1	TRBV19	TRBJ1-1	CASSITTGAGNTEAFF	TGTGCCAGTAGTATTACTACAGGGGCAGGGAACACTGAAGCTTTCTTT
.	.	TRBV7-6	TRBJ1-4	CASSPRGANEKLFF	TGTGCCAGCAGCCCTCGGGGGGCTAATGAAAAACTGTTTTTT
.	TRBD1	TRBV10-3	TRBJ1-5	CAIRGQGNNQPQHF	TGTGCCATCAGGGGACAGGGGAACAATCAGCCCCAGCATTTT
once	TRBD2	TRBV9	TRBJ2-1	CASSLTSGTNNEQFF	TGTGCCAGCAGCTTGACTAGCGGGACAAACAATGAGCAGTTCTTC
.	.	TRBV28	TRBJ1-1	CASSLYGGNTEAFF	TGTGCCAGCAGTTTATACGGGGGGAACACTGAAGCTTTCTTT
.	.	TRBV18	TRBJ1-1	CASSLTQVSGANTEAFF	TGTGCCAGCTCACTTACTCAGGTCTCTGGGGCAAACACTGAAGCTTTCTTT
.	.	TRBV4-1	TRBJ2-1	CASSQDTSQDSYNEQFF	TGCGCCAGCAGCCAAGACACAAGTCAGGACTCGTACAATGAGCAGTTCTTC
.	.	TRBV7-8	TRBJ1-5	CASSLERAGGWPQPQHF	TGTGCCAGCAGCTTAGAGAGGGCGGGGGGGTGGCCTCAGCCCCAGCATTTT
.	.	TRBV19	TRBJ1-2	CASREASYGYTF	TGTGCCAGTAGAGAGGCTTCCTATGGCTACACCTTC
.	TRBD2	TRBV4-2	TRBJ2-1	CASSQDLRTSGSEQFF	TGTGCCAGCAGCCAAGATCTGAGGACTAGCGGGTCAGAGCAGTTCTTC
once	TRBD2	TRBV5-1	TRBJ2-4	CASSLGSGRAENIQYF	TGCGCCAGCAGCTTGGGGAGCGGGAGGGCCGAAAACATTCAGTACTTC
few	TRBD2	TRBV28	TRBJ2-7	CASRLTSGSYYEQYF	TGTGCCAGCAGGCTGACTAGCGGGAGTTACTACGAGCAGTACTTC
.	TRBD1	TRBV13	TRBJ1-2	CASSLGQGQLSRGYTF	TGTGCCAGCAGCTTAGGCCAGGGACAGCTCTCGCGGGGCTACACCTTC
.	.	TRBV7-9	TRBJ1-3	CAGSGVESSGNTIYF	TGTGCCGGGTCCGGGGTCGAAAGCTCTGGAAACACCATATATTTT
.	.	TRBV30	TRBJ2-6	CAWSVPFSGANGLTF	TGTGCCTGGAGTGTACCCTTCTCTGGGGCCAACGGCCTGACTTTC
.	TRBD2	TRBV7-9	TRBJ2-1	CASSLRLAGENEQFF	TGTGCCAGCAGCTTAAGACTAGCGGGGGAGAATGAGCAGTTCTTC
.	TRBD1	TRBV13	TRBJ2-5	CASSSGQGQSTQYF	TGTGCCAGCAGCTCGGGACAGGGTCAATCGACCCAGTACTTC
.	.	TRBV19	TRBJ2-7	CASSMVGVRYEQYF	TGTGCCAGTAGTATGGTAGGGGTAAGGTACGAGCAGTACTTC
.	.	TRBV19	TRBJ2-2	CASATREVGELFF	TGTGCCAGTGCGACGAGGGAGGTCGGGGAGCTGTTTTTT
.	.	TRBV27	TRBJ2-6	CASTPSGANGLTF	TGTGCCAGCACCCCCTCTGGGGCCAACGGCCTGACTTTC
.	.	TRBV5-5	TRBJ2-5	CASSLGGGLSQETQYF	TGTGCCAGCAGCTTGGGAGGGGGTCTATCCCAAGAGACCCAGTACTTC